This TCR beta chain was found in a study of response to subunit inactivated influenza vaccine (dated by TCRdb to 2016 to 2018). Regarding the complete study: To follow how T cells responded to a trivalent subunit inactivated influenza vaccine, the researchers relied on deep quantitative profiling of the T cell receptor repertoire. What the study reported, not specific to this receptor: The authors proposed that each seasonal influenza vaccination may bring in only a limited number of new T cells.

Libraries were prepared through RT-PCR. The instrument was an Illumina HiSeq 2500. TCRdb reran the public reads through fastp at Q25 and MiXCR, keeping productive beta chains. Each CDR3 protein appears once, grouped with its most common genes and DNA. This sample holds some 850,000 distinct CDR3 sequences; around 18% were observed only once. 9.5% to 13% of the sample lies in the top ten. The CDR3, from cysteine to phenylalanine, totals 17 residues. Only CDR3 DNA remains: 51 bases, in frame from the first base. From V the trimming removes 5 bases and from J it removes 1 base, while the gene matches leave 12 bases of the junction unaccounted for. Looking up the germline V gene yields CDR1 SGHAT and CDR2 FQNNGV. Only one count was recorded for this clonotype. The target of this receptor is not known. Qualities for individual bases were not recorded, and no much larger clone is one base off. One read alone is a weak basis.

The material sequenced was PBMCs from blood, taken 5 days after vaccination. The origin of this receptor is a man aged 45-60 years who received an inactivated influenza vaccine. Donor details come from another sample of the same person, matched by shared clones. This receptor chain uses TRBV11-2 and TRBJ2-7; TRBD1 agrees with 9 junctional bases. DNA sequence: TGTGCCAGCAGCCCCAGGAGGACAGGGGAAAGATCCTACGAGCAGTACTTC. It translates as CASSPRRTGERSYEQYF.